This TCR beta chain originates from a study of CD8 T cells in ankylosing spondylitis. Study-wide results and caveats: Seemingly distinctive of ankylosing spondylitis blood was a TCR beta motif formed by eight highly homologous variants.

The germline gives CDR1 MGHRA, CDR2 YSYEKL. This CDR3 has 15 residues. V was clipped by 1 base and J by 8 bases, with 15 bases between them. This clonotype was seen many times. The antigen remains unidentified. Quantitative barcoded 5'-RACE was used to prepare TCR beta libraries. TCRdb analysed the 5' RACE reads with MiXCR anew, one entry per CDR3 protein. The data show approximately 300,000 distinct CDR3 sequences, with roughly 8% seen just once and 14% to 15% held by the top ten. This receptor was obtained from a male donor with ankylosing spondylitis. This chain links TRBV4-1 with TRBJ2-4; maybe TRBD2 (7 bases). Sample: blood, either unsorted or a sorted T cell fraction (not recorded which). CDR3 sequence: CASSQASRGGDIQYF. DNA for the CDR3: TGCGCCAGCAGCCAAGCCTCTAGGGGGGGGGACATTCAGTACTTC.